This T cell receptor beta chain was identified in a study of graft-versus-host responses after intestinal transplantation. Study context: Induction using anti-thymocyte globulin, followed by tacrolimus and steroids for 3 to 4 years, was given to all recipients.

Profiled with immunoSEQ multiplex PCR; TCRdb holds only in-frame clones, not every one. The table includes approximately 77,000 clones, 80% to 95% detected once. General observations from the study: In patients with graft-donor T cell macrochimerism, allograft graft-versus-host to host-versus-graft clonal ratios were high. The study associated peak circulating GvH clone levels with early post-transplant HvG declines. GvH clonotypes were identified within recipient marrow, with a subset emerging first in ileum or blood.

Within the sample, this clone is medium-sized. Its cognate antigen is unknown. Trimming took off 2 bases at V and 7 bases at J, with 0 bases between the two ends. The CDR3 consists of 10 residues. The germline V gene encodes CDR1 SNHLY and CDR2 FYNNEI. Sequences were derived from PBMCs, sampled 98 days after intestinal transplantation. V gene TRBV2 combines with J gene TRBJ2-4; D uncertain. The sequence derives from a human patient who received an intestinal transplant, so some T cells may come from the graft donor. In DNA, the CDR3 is TGTGCCAGCAGTGAAAACATTCAGTACTTC. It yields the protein CASSENIQYF.